This T cell receptor (beta chain) derives from a study of blood T cells in healthy people across ages. Broader study findings: Reliance upon unsorted PBMCs precluded definitive naive versus antigen-experienced comparison.

The authors isolated at least 6 million PBMCs per sample. The second PCR ran about 7 to 12 cycles with a sample-barcoded 5' primer and J-beta primers. TCRdb re-analysed the 5' RACE reads in MiXCR, keeping a single row per CDR3 protein. The data hold 1.5 million or so distinct CDR3 sequences, with around two fifths observed a single time. V lost 7 bases to trimming and J lost 4 bases, with 13 bases between them. The CDR3 is 13 residues long. In the case of this clonotype: Its antigen is currently unknown.

Sequences were obtained from blood. This clonotype was sampled from a woman aged 18-29 years in good health. The rearrangement uses TRBV12-3 or TRBV12-4 and TRBJ1-2, with D possibly TRBD1 on 5 matching bases. CDR3 nucleotide sequence: TGTGCCAGCACTAACAGGCAGGCCTATGGCTACACCTTC. Protein: CASTNRQAYGYTF.